The 11 T cell receptor beta chains reported below all come from one sample, sequenced in a study of neurological immune-mediated disorders. As for time point: longitudinal time-point 1 (baseline). TCRdb reprocessed the 5' RACE reads via MiXCR and lists one record per CDR3 protein. The repertoire holds tens of thousands of distinct CDR3 sequences, with roughly 10% as singletons. Sample: PBMCs. Every receptor here comes from a male donor with HTLV-1-associated myelopathy (HAM/TSP).

Regarding this clonotype: The junction shows a germline mismatch at one end, possibly a read error. The CDR3 nucleotides read TGTACCAGCAGCGAACTGGGACAGGGAACGTATGGCTACACCTTC. Its translation is CTSSELGQGTYGYTF. The rearrangement joins TRBV9 to TRBJ1-2, with TRBD1 identical over 9 bases. The germline gives CDR1 SGDLS, CDR2 YYNGEE. The CDR3 sequence is 15 residues long.

This clonotype was seen at least ten times. This chain connects TRBV4-3 to TRBJ2-1; 9 positions match TRBD2. This CDR3 region has 18 residues. Unmatched junction bases numbered 13, after V lost 0 bases and J lost 7 bases. Germline V gene sequence: CDR1 LGHNA, CDR2 YSLEER. The CDR3 DNA is TGCGCCAGCAGCCAAGATCTTATGGGCGGGGGGGCCGCGAATGAGCAGTTCTTC. Amino acid sequence: CASSQDLMGGGAANEQFF.

This clonotype was observed many times. CDR3 nucleotides: TGTGCCAGCAGCGTAGGACTAGCCTCCTACAATGAGCAGTTCTTC. Translated: CASSVGLASYNEQFF. This chain links TRBV9 with TRBJ2-1, with TRBD2 identical over 7 bases. This CDR3 region has 15 residues. Germline V CDR1 and CDR2: SGDLS, YYNGEE. The trim removed 0 bases at V and 0 bases at J, leaving 0 bases unmatched.

The chain carries TRBV5-1 and TRBJ2-4; no reliable D call. The J call may be in error: the DNA end matches TRBJ2-1 better. Germline-derived CDR1 and CDR2 are SGHRS and YFSETQ. The CDR3 length is 13 residues. The CDR3 reads CASSLASMCVQFF. DNA of the CDR3: TGCGCCAGCAGCTTGGCCTCGATGTGTGTTCAGTTCTTC.

This clonotype was seen repeatedly, ten times or more. V and J are TRBV12-3 or TRBV12-4 and TRBJ2-5, with a possible D match to TRBD2 (5 bases). The CDR3 extends over 14 amino acids. Trimming pared 5 bases from V and 4 bases from J, leaving 14 bases between. The CDR3 DNA follows: TGTGCCAGCAGTCCCCGGATAGCGTCAGAGACCCAGTACTTC. The encoded protein is CASSPRIASETQYF.

About this clonotype itself: Being one base from a much bigger clone, this may be a read error. The rearrangement joins TRBV5-1 to TRBJ1-1; perhaps TRBD1 as D (5 bases). This CDR3 contains 12 residues. Germline V gives CDR1 SGHRS, CDR2 YFSETQ. The CDR3 protein is CASSRQNNEAFF. DNA for the CDR3: TGCGCCAGCAGTCGACAGAACAATGAAGCTTTCTTT.

This clonotype appeared many times. V gene TRBV5-5 combines with J gene TRBJ1-2; TRBD1 agrees at 11 bases. Germline values: CDR1 SGHKS, CDR2 YYEKEE (reference sequence). The CDR3 consists of 13 residues. After removal of 6 bases from V and 7 bases from J, the junction contained 5 bases not matched to a gene. DNA for the CDR3: TGTGCCAGCACCAAGGACAGGGGGCCTGGCTACACCTTC. This sequence encodes CASTKDRGPGYTF.

This clonotype was picked up many times. The J gene is TRBJ2-2, the V gene TRBV11-2; 8 positions agree with TRBD2. The V gene end was trimmed by 3 bases and the J gene end by 5 bases; junction bases not matched to a gene: 11. In germline, CDR1 is SGHAT, CDR2 FQNNGV. This CDR3 has 17 residues. This CDR3 reads CASSFGGVAAETGELFF. In DNA, the CDR3 is TGTGCCAGCAGCTTCGGGGGGGTGGCAGCGGAAACCGGGGAGCTGTTTTTT. The full variable domain, completed using reference TRBV11-2 and TRBJ2-2, is EAGVAQSPRYKIIEKRQSVAFWCNPISGHATLYWYQQILGQGPKLLIQFQNNGVVDDSQLPKDRFSAERLKGVDSTLKIQPAKLEDSAVYLCASSFGGVAAETGELFFGEGSRLTVL.

The chain links TRBV12-3 or TRBV12-4 to TRBJ1-1, with 7 bases identical to TRBD1. Germline trimming cut 6 bases from V and 6 bases from J; bases unmatched to any gene: 4. This CDR3 has 12 amino acids. In DNA, the CDR3 is TGTGCCAGCAGCCCAGGGGGGGCTGAAGCTTTCTTT. The encoded protein is CASSPGGAEAFF.

The rearrangement joins TRBV4-3 to TRBJ2-3; TRBD2 is a possible D gene (6 bases). Germline CDR1 is LGHNA and CDR2 is YSLEER. This CDR3 comprises 15 residues. Deletions cut 4 bases from V and 0 bases from J, with 11 bases between. CDR3: CASSRRAGSTDTQYF. The CDR3 DNA reads as TGCGCCAGCAGCCGTAGGGCGGGAAGCACAGATACGCAGTATTTT.

In its sample, this clonotype was seen many times. The rearrangement joins TRBV29-1 to TRBJ1-5; TRBD1 agrees at 8 bases. This CDR3 comprises 13 residues. Germline CDR1 is SQVTM and CDR2 is ANQGSEA. With V trimmed by 6 bases and J by 5 bases, 6 bases remained unmatched. CDR3 residues: CSVQGAWDQPQHF. The CDR3 bases are TGCAGCGTCCAGGGGGCTTGGGATCAGCCCCAGCATTTT.